This T cell receptor beta chain was observed in a study of Graves' ophthalmopathy and Graves' hyperthyroidism. CDR3 length: 15 amino acids. Trimming pared 6 bases from V and 2 bases from J, leaving 16 bases between. TCR beta CDR3 regions were amplified from RNA transcripts. After a first-round RT-PCR with HTBI primers, a second-round multiplex PCR was run. TCRdb called the multiplex PCR reads again in MiXCR, with one record for every CDR3 protein. The repertoire consists of around 600,000 distinct CDR3 sequences, with over 40% occurring once and the leading ten covering 3.3%. Sequenced material: peripheral blood. The receptor was derived from an adult man with Graves' ophthalmopathy. The V call is TRBV12-3 or TRBV12-4, the J call TRBJ1-1; D gene uncertain. CDR3 DNA: TGTGCCAGCAGCCCGAGAGGAGTGGGTAACACTGAAGCTTTCTTT. Amino acids: CASSPRGVGNTEAFF.